The present TCR beta chain was sequenced within a study of cytomegalovirus exposure and HLA in healthy donors. In the PCR, 60 Vbeta and 13 Jbeta primers were used. Assay: immunoSEQ multiplex PCR; the TCRdb copy retains only in-frame clones and omits some. Here the sample spans 97,000 or so clones, over 80% being singletons. The length of the CDR3 is 13 residues. Germline V gene lookup returns CDR1 MNHNY and CDR2 SVGAGI (reference sequence). In the case of this clone: Its antigen is unidentified.

Study-wide results and caveats: CMV serostatus was the sole immune exposure information available. For most TCR beta V segments, an earlier analysis put the productive rate at about 90% or about 30% of the time.

The material sequenced was PBMCs. This clonotype originated in a man between 35 and 55 years old in good health and CMV-seronegative. The chain has TRBV6-6 and TRBJ2-7, with TRBD2 matching over 9 bases. For the CDR3, the DNA is TGTGCTACGAGGCGGGGGGGCATCAACGAGCAGTACTTC. It is translated as CATRRGGINEQYF.